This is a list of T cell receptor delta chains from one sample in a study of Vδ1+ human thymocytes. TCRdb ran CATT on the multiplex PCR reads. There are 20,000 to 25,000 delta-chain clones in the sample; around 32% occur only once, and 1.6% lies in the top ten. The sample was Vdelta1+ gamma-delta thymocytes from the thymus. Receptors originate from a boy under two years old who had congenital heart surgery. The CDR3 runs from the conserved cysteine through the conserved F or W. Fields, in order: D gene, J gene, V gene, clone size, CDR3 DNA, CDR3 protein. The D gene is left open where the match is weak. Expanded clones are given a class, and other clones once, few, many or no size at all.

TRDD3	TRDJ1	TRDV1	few	TGTGCTCTTGGGACCAACCCCACATGGGGGATAGGTGGGCACACCGATAAACTCATCTTT	CALGTNPTWGIGGHTDKLIF
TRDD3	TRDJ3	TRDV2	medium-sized	TGTGCCTGTTACTGGGGGGCGAGCTCCTGGGACACCCGACAGATGTTTTTC	CACYWGASSWDTRQMFF
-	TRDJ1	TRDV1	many	TGTGCTCTTGGGGAAGTCGGGACCCCTCTCCTGCACTTCCGTTACACCGATAAACTCATCTTT	CALGEVGTPLLHFRYTDKLIF
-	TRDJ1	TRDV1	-	TGTGCTCTTGGGGAACCCCGCCCCGGGGGACATAAACTCATCTTT	CALGEPRPGGHKLIF
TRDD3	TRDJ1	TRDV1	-	TGTGCTCTTGGGGAACTGGGAGTAGGGCCGGGGATAGTGAGGCCCTACACCGATAAACTCATCTTT	CALGELGVGPGIVRPYTDKLIF
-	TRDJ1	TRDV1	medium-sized	TGTGCTCTTGGGGCATACACCGATAAACTCATCTTT	CALGAYTDKLIF
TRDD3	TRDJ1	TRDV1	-	TGTGCTCTTGGTACTAGGGCTGGGGGACGGGGAAGCAAGGCCGATAAACTCACCTTT	CALGTRAGGRGSKADKLTF
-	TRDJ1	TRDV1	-	TGTGCTCTTGGGGACCCGGAAATGGTTCCTCTAAGGCCAGGGGGTCACACCGATAAACTCATCTTT	CALGDPEMVPLRPGGHTDKLIF
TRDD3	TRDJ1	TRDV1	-	TGTGCTCTTGGGGAACGAGTCCCCCCAGTACTGGGGGATCACTTCTCTTACACCGATAAACTCATCTTT	CALGERVPPVLGDHFSYTDKLIF
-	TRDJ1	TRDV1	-	TGTGCTCTTGGGGAACTAAACCCCCCAATTGCCTCGGGGGGGACTAAACTCATCTTT	CALGELNPPIASGGTKLIF
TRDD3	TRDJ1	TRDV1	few	TGTGCTCTTGGGGAACGTTCTTTAGGATGGGGGATGGGGGCACTCATCTTT	CALGERSLGWGMGALIF
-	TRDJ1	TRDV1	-	TGTGCTCTTGGGGAAGGTTCGTTCTGGGAAGTGAATACGCGAGTCACCGATAAACTCATCTTT	CALGEGSFWEVNTRVTDKLIF
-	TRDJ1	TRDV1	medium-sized	TGTGCTCTTGGGGAATGGTCCCACCGCACCGATAAACTCATCTTT	CALGEWSHRTDKLIF
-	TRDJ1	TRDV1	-	TGTGCTCTTGGGGAAGGGTTGGTGGGGGTGTACACCGATAAACTCATCTTT	CALGEGLVGVYTDKLIF
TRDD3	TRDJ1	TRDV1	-	TGTGCTCTTGGAGTACTACGGAACTACTTACTGGGGGGTACTCCGTACACCGATAAACTCATCTTT	CALGVLRNYLLGGTPYTDKLIF
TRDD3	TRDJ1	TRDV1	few	TGTGCTCTTGGGGAACTAAATTCCAGCTACTGGGGGAGGGCCACCGATAAACTCATCTTT	CALGELNSSYWGRATDKLIF
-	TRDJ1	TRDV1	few	TGTGCTCTTGGGGAAGGAGCCGTCGCCTTCCTAAGCAACTGGGGATGCATACTACGGGTCTCCGATAAACTCATCTTT	CALGEGAVAFLSNWGCILRVSDKLIF
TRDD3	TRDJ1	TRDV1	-	TGTGCTCTTGGGGAACTGGGGCACTCCCAGGGGGTACTGGGGGATATTTGGTACACCGATAAACTCATCTTT	CALGELGHSQGVLGDIWYTDKLIF
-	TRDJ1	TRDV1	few	TGTGCTCTTGGGGAACGCTCCTACGGCGCGTTACGTACCCTAGGGGTTACCGATAAACTCATCTTT	CALGERSYGALRTLGVTDKLIF
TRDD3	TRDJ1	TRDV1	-	TGTGCTCTTGGGAAATCCTGTCAACTGGGGATAGCCGATAAACTCATCTTT	CALGKSCQLGIADKLIF
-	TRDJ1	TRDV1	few	TGTGCTCTTGGGGAACTGCCCCTAACTTCCTACTATTGGGGGATGCTAGATAAACTCATCTTT	CALGELPLTSYYWGMLDKLIF
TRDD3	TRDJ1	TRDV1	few	TGTGCTCTTTGGGATACGCCCATACTTTACACCGATAAACTCATCTTT	CALWDTPILYTDKLIF
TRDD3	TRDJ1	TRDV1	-	TGTGCTCTTGGGAAACCGCCTGAACAATCCCAGCGCCCAACTGGGGGATGGGGGCCTTACACCGATAAACTCATCTTT	CALGKPPEQSQRPTGGWGPYTDKLIF
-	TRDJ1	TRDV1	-	TGTGCTCTTGGGGAACTAAACGCTCACCTGACTGGGCGCTTTTTCGATAAACTCATCTTT	CALGELNAHLTGRFFDKLIF
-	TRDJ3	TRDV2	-	TGTGCCACTGATTATATCTTGGTGTCCTGGGACACCCGACAGATGTTTTTC	CATDYILVSWDTRQMFF
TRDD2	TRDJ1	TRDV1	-	TGTGCTCTTGGGGAGCGCGCGCCCTTCCTACGCCACTGGGGCCCTAACTACACCGATAAACTCATCTTT	CALGERAPFLRHWGPNYTDKLIF
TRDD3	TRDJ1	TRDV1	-	TGTGCTCTTGGGGAATTGGGCTCCTACCGGGGAACTGGGGGATACGCTAGAAACACCGATAAACTCATCTTT	CALGELGSYRGTGGYARNTDKLIF
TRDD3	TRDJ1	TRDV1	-	TGTGCTCTTGGGGTACATGTCGTTACTGGGGCTTTGGGTAAACTCATCTTT	CALGVHVVTGALGKLIF
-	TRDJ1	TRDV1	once	TGTGCTCTTGGGGAATGTCAGGGTCATTTTCCACCCCACCCCATACGGACGCGTAAACTCATCTTT	CALGECQGHFPPHPIRTRKLIF
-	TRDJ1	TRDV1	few	TGTGCTCTTGGGGAACTCGCATCGTTAGGAATACGCACCGATAAACTCATCTTT	CALGELASLGIRTDKLIF
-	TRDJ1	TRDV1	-	TGTGCTCTTGGGGAACTCTCCGGTAAAGCACACACCGATAAACTCATCTTT	CALGELSGKAHTDKLIF
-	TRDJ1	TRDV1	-	TGTGCTCTTGGGGAAAAATCCTACCGGCGGGGGATCTCGCTTAAACTCATCTTT	CALGEKSYRRGISLKLIF
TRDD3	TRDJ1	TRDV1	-	TGTGCTCTTGGGAACTCGGGCCTCCTGTCCTTACTTACTGGGGGAGTGTACACCGATAAACTCATCTTT	CALGNSGLLSLLTGGVYTDKLIF
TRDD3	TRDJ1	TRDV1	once	TGTGCTCTTGGGGAACCCCTGGTACTGGGGGTTTTATACACCGATAAACTCATCTTT	CALGEPLVLGVLYTDKLIF
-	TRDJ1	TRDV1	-	TGTGCTCTTGGGGAACTATCGGCCTACGCCCATCCCGGTGGTAAACTCATCTTT	CALGELSAYAHPGGKLIF
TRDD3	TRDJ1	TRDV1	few	TGTGCTCTTGGGCCCCCCCGGGACGCCCTGGGGGGATGGTACACCGATAAACTCATCTTT	CALGPPRDALGGWYTDKLIF
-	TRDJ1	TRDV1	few	TGTGCTCTTGGGGAACTGTTCCCCATTTACTGGGTAGGGGTAAGAACAGATAAACTCATCTTT	CALGELFPIYWVGVRTDKLIF